The present entry profiles one TCR beta chain with its context. This clonotype was detected ten times or more. The antigen this receptor binds is unknown. Base qualities are missing; no much larger clone stands one base away. The sample originates from a study of early T cells in non-severe SARS-CoV-2 infection (dated by TCRdb to 2020 to 2022). Study-wide context: TCR sequencing used bulk RNA from unsorted whole blood, so alpha and beta chains could not be paired. Study-wide conclusions, independent of this receptor: VDJdb matching was skewed toward anti-spike CD8 responses, so virus-specific expansions were likely underestimated and private and CD4 specificities were missed.

Preparation of the library involved 5' RACE. The sequencer was a NextSeq 500. The TCR library protocol attached unique molecular identifiers to individual cDNA molecules to correct for sequencing error and PCR bias. Both TCR alpha and beta chains were sequenced, and tight co-correlation was observed between alpha and beta sequence abundances in each sample. In the authors' own workflow: Decombinator V4 was used to perform V gene, J gene and CDR3 annotation of TCR sequences. TCRs were defined as expanded if a significant change between any two time points was detected under a Poisson model with p below 0.0001. Abundances of TCRs were expressed as counts per million after normalisation to the total number of TCRs sequenced in each sample. TRAV1-2 paired with TRAJ12, TRAJ20 or TRAJ33 defined MAIT TCRs, while TRAV10 paired with TRAJ18 defined iNKT TCRs. A search of VDJdb, accessed on 1 November 2021, was run for TCRs annotated to CMV, EBV and SARS-CoV-2, with TCRs annotated for multiple antigens excluded. TCRdb reprocessing: public reads trimmed at Q25 with fastp, clones called with MiXCR, in-frame beta chains kept. Entries that share a CDR3 protein sequence are merged under the most common genes and DNA. V and J calls and clone size were set by TCRdb, not the authors. This sample gives about 42,000 distinct CDR3 sequences in total; approximately 5.9% of them show up just once. About 8.3% of the sample is in the top ten clones.

The CDR3 measures 12 amino acids from cysteine to phenylalanine. Kept here is only the CDR3 DNA, which spans 36 bases and is read in frame from base 1. The germline V gene encodes CDR1 SQVTM and CDR2 ANQGSEA. After removal of 6 bases from V and 4 bases from J, the junction retains 2 bases not matched to a gene. This was a case-control study nested in a cohort of healthcare workers in London, UK, who had nasopharyngeal swab PCR tests and blood samples taken every week. Healthcare workers were recruited during the week of the UK lockdown, between 23 and 31 March 2020, and followed weekly for up to roughly 15 weeks.

Sequences were derived from whole blood, sampled at baseline. The chain is made from TRBV29-1 and TRBJ2-3, and TRBD1 aligns with 9 junction nucleotides. This TCR came from an adult who was a healthcare worker with PCR-confirmed SARS-CoV-2 infection or an uninfected control (not recorded which). The nucleotide sequence is given as TGCAGCGTAACAGGGGGCGCAGATACGCAGTATTTT. Its amino acids are CSVTGGADTQYF.